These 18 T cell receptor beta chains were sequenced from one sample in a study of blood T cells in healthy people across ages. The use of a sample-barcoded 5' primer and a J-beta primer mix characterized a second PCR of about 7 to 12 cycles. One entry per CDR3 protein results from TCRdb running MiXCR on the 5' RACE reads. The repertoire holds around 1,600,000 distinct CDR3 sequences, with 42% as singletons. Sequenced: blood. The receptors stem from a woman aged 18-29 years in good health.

CDR3 sequence: CASSLAGQVEQYF. The CDR3 DNA sequence: TGTGCCAGCAGCTTAGCCGGACAAGTTGAGCAGTACTTC. The V gene is TRBV13, the J gene TRBJ2-5, with D perhaps matching TRBD1 (5 bases). Trimming cost V 1 base and J 11 bases, with 14 bases left between them. This CDR3 has 13 amino acids. Germline CDR1 and CDR2: PRHDT and FYEKMQ (reference sequence).

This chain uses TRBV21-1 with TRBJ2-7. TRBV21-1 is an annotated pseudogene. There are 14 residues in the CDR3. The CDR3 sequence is CASSKKQRVYEQYF. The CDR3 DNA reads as TGTGCCAGCAGCAAAAAGCAGAGAGTCTACGAGCAGTACTTC.

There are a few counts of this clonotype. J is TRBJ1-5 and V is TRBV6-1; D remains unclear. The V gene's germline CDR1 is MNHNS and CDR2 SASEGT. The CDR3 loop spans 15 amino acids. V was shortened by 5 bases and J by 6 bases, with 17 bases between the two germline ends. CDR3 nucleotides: TGTGCCAGCAGTAATACCGGTGTGAGGACTCAGCCCCAGCATTTT. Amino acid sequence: CASSNTGVRTQPQHF.

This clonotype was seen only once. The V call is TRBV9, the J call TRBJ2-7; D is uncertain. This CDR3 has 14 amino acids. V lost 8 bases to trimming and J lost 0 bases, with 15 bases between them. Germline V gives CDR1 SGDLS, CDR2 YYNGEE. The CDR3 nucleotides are TGTGCCAGTGCGGTTAGGGCACTCTCCTACGAGCAGTACTTC. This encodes CASAVRALSYEQYF.

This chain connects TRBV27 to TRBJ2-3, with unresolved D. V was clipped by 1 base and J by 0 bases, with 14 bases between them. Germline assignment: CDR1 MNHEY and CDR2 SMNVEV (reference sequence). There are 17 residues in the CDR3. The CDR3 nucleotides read TGTGCCAGCAGTTTATTCCAACGCCAAGGCAGCACAGATACGCAGTATTTT. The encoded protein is CASSLFQRQGSTDTQYF.

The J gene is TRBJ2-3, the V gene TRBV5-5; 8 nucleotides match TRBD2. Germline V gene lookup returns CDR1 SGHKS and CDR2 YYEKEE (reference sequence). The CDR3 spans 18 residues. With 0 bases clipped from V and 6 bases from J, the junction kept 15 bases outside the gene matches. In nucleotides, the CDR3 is TGTGCCAGCAGCTTGGATACTATTTTGGTAGCGGGGTCGGATACGCAGTATTTT. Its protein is CASSLDTILVAGSDTQYF.

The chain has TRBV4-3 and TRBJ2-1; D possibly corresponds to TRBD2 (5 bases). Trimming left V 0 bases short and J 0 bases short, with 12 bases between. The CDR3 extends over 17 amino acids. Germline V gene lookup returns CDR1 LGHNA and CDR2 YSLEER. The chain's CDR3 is CASSQDPPGSSYNEQFF. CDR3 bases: TGCGCCAGCAGCCAAGACCCGCCGGGAAGCTCCTACAATGAGCAGTTCTTC.

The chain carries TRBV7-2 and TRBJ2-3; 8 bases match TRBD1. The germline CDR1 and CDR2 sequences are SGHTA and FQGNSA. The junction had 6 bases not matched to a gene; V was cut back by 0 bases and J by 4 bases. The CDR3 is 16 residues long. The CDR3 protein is CASSLAPGGLSDTQYF. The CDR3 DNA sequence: TGTGCCAGCAGCTTAGCCCCAGGGGGCCTCTCAGATACGCAGTATTTT. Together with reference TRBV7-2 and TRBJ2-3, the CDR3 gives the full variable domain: GAGVSQSPSNKVTEKGKDVELRCDPISGHTALYWYRQSLGQGLEFLIYFQGNSAPDKSGLPSDRFSAERTGGSVSTLTIQRTQQEDSAVYLCASSLAPGGLSDTQYFGPGTRLTVL.

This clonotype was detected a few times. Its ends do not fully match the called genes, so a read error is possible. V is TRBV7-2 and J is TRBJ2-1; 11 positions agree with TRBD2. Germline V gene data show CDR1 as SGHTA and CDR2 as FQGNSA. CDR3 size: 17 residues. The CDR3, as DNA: TGTGCCAGCAGCTTAACGTCGCGGACTAGCGGGTACAATGAACAGTTCTTC. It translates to CASSLTSRTSGYNEQFF.

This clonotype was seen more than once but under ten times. The CDR3 spells CASSLVLALSYNEQFF. CDR3 bases: TGCGCCAGCAGCTTGGTGCTCGCTCTCTCCTACAATGAGCAGTTCTTC. The chain recombines TRBV5-1 with TRBJ2-1; D call uncertain. The ends were cut back, 0 bases at V and 0 bases at J, with 10 bases in the middle. Germline CDR1 and CDR2: SGHRS and YFSETQ. The CDR3 totals 16 residues.

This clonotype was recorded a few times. DNA for the CDR3: TGTGCCAGCAGTTCCGGGGTGGACTATGGCTACACCTTC. Translating gives CASSSGVDYGYTF. V gene TRBV27 combines with J gene TRBJ1-2, with D unresolved. This CDR3 region has 13 residues. CDR1 is MNHEY and CDR2 is SMNVEV in the germline V gene (reference sequence). V was clipped by 4 bases and J by 3 bases, with 9 bases between them.

CDR3 DNA sequence: TGTGCCAGCAGCGAGCCTAGCGGGGGCACCCACGAGCAGTACTTC. Translated: CASSEPSGGTHEQYF. The gene calls are TRBV7-2 and TRBJ2-7; 10 bases align to TRBD2. In germline, CDR1 is SGHTA, CDR2 FQGNSA. V gave up 5 bases and J gave up 5 bases; unmatched junction bases: 9. CDR3 length: 15 amino acids.

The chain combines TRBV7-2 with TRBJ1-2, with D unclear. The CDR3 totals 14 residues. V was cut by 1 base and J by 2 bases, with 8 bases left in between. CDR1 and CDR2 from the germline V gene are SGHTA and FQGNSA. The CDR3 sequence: CASSLDYGNYGYTF. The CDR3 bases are TGTGCCAGCAGCTTAGATTACGGGAACTATGGCTACACCTTC.

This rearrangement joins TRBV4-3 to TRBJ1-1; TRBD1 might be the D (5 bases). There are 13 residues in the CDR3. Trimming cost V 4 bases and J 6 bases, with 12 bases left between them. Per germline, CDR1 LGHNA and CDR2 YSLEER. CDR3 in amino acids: CASSRRGLSEAFF. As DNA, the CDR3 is TGCGCCAGCAGCCGAAGGGGTCTCTCTGAAGCTTTCTTT.

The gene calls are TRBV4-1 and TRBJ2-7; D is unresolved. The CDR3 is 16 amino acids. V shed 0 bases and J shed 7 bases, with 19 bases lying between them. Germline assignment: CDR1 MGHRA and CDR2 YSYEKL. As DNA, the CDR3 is TGCGCCAGCAGCCAAGATAAACTGGCCCACTACAATGAGCAGTACTTC. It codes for CASSQDKLAHYNEQYF.

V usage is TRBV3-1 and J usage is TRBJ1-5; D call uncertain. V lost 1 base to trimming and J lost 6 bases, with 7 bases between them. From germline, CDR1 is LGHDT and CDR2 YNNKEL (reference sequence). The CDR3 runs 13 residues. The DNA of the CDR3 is TGTGCCAGCAGCCAAGGGTACGGTCAGCCCCAGCATTTT. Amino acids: CASSQGYGQPQHF.

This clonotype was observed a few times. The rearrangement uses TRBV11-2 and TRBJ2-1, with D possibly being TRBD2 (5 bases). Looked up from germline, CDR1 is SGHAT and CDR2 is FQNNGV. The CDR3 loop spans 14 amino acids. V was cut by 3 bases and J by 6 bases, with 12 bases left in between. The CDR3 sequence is CASSLGGRLNEQFF. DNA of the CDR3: TGTGCCAGCAGCTTGGGTGGGAGACTCAATGAGCAGTTCTTC.

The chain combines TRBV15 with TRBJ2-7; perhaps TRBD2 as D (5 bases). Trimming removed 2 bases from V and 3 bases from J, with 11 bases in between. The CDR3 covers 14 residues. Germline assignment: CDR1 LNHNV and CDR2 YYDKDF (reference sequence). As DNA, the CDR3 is TGTGCCACCAGCAGACCCGGGATTTTCTACGAGCAGTACTTC. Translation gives CATSRPGIFYEQYF. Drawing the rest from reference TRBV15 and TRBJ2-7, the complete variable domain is DAMVIQNPRYQVTQFGKPVTLSCSQTLNHNVMYWYQQKSSQAPKLLFHYYDKDFNNEADTPDNFQSRRPNTSFCFLDIRSPGLGDTAMYLCATSRPGIFYEQYFGPGTRLTVT.